Presented here are 17 T cell receptor beta chains from one specimen sequenced in a study of metastatic and nonmetastatic thyroid tumors (TCRdb year 2020). The library relied on PCR. Data came from an Illumina HiSeq 4000. TCRdb cleaned the public reads at Q25 with fastp, built clones with MiXCR and kept in-frame beta chains. This sample gives 15,000 to 20,000 clones in total; 20% to 30% of them show up just once. The ten largest clones take up about 10% of the sample. No patient had received any treatment before thyroid surgery. What was sequenced was adjacent normal tissue. The receptors were gathered from a female donor with papillary thyroid cancer or a benign thyroid nodule (not recorded which). Some clones in this sample may be carry-over from other donors' samples.

The chain employs TRBV2 and TRBJ2-7; D unclear. CDR3 length: 13 residues. Between the trimmed V and J ends, which lost 6 bases and 0 bases, there was a span of 9 bases. Germline assignment: CDR1 SNHLY and CDR2 FYNNEI. This CDR3 reads CASSVRNSYEQYF. CDR3 nucleotide sequence: TGTGCCAGCAGCGTGCGGAACTCCTACGAGCAGTACTTC.

This clone was seen repeatedly, ten times or more. J is TRBJ1-6 and V is TRBV28; the D gene is possibly TRBD1 (5 bases). CDR1 and CDR2 from the germline V gene are MDHEN and SYDVKM. The CDR3 extends over 17 amino acids. V was pared by 4 bases and J by 5 bases, with 18 bases between. The CDR3, as DNA: TGTGCCAGCAGTTCCACCAGTCAGGGTTTCAATAATTCACCCCTCCACTTT. Translating gives CASSSTSQGFNNSPLHF.

The chain joins TRBV15 to TRBJ1-1; possibly TRBD1 for D (6 bases). V gave up 5 bases and J gave up 7 bases, with 14 bases separating them. The CDR3 covers 13 residues. Germline assignment: CDR1 LNHNV and CDR2 YYDKDF (reference sequence). CDR3 bases: TGTGCCACCAGCGGCGGGACATACGTTGAAGCTTTCTTT. The encoded protein is CATSGGTYVEAFF.

The V gene is TRBV20-1, the J gene TRBJ1-1; D is ambiguous. Germline CDR1 reads DFQATT; CDR2 reads SNEGSKA (reference sequence). CDR3 size: 12 residues. V was trimmed by 3 bases and J by 2 bases, leaving 7 bases between them. The CDR3 reads CSASLQNTEAFF. DNA of the CDR3: TGCAGTGCTAGTTTGCAAAACACTGAAGCTTTCTTT.

V usage is TRBV11-2 and J usage is TRBJ2-1; D may be TRBD2 (7 bases). This CDR3 comprises 18 residues. The germline gives CDR1 SGHAT, CDR2 FQNNGV. Trimming left V 0 bases short and J 4 bases short, with 19 bases between. CDR3 residues: CASSLDLGGAVGYNEQFF. The CDR3 nucleotides are TGTGCCAGCAGCTTAGATTTGGGGGGGGCAGTCGGGTACAATGAGCAGTTCTTC.

The genes are TRBV4-3 and TRBJ2-1; 7 bases line up with TRBD2. The CDR3 runs 15 residues. CDR1 is LGHNA and CDR2 is YSLEER in the germline V gene. The V and J ends lost 1 base and 2 bases, in that order; junction bases with no gene match: 2. This chain's CDR3 is CASSQGRGAYNEQFF. CDR3 nucleotides: TGCGCCAGCAGCCAAGGCCGGGGGGCCTACAATGAGCAGTTCTTC.

The J gene is TRBJ2-7, the V gene TRBV15; D is perhaps TRBD1 or TRBD2 (5 bases each). Germline V lookup: CDR1 LNHNV, CDR2 YYDKDF (reference sequence). The V end was cut by 0 bases, the J end by 3 bases, with 12 bases between. The CDR3 consists of 15 residues. As DNA, the CDR3 is TGTGCCACCAGCAGAGATTTGGGACCCAACTACGAGCAGTACTTC. Protein sequence: CATSRDLGPNYEQYF.

This clone was found a few times. A much larger clone lies a single base off, so this may be a read error. This sample also contains other DNA sequences that code for the same CDR3. The chain is built from TRBV6-1 and TRBJ2-2; the D gene could be TRBD1 or TRBD2 (5 bases each). The CDR3 runs 14 residues. From germline, CDR1 is MNHNS and CDR2 SASEGT. The CDR3: CASNRDPNTGELFF. As DNA, the CDR3 is TGTGCCAGCAACCGGGACCCAAACACCGGGGAGCTATTTTTT.

This clone is large. Germline is not matched at one junction end, which may reflect a read error. The J gene is TRBJ2-7, the V gene TRBV19, with 7 bases matching TRBD1. CDR1 LNHDA and CDR2 SQIVND come from the germline V gene (reference sequence). CDR3 length: 15 amino acids. This CDR3 reads CASSLDRATSYEQYF. The CDR3 bases are TGTGCCAGTAGTTTAGACAGGGCGACTTCCTACGAGCAGTACTTC.

The chain recombines TRBV27 with TRBJ2-3; D not resolved. Trimming left V 5 bases short and J 1 base short, with 16 bases between. The CDR3 is 16 residues long. Germline V gives CDR1 MNHEY, CDR2 SMNVEV (reference sequence). The CDR3 DNA follows: TGTGCCAGCAGTCCCCTGGACCGACCTGGCACAGATACGCAGTATTTT. This codes for CASSPLDRPGTDTQYF.

The genes are TRBV6-2 or TRBV6-3 and TRBJ2-7; D unresolved. Germline values: CDR1 MNHEY, CDR2 SVGEGT. There are 14 residues in the CDR3. The germline V and J ends were trimmed by 5 bases and 0 bases, with 11 bases remaining between them. The CDR3 is CASSSVRSSYEQYF. The DNA of the CDR3 is TGTGCCAGCAGTAGCGTCCGAAGCTCCTACGAGCAGTACTTC.

This clone has a handful of counts. The gene calls are TRBV5-1 and TRBJ2-2, with 7 bases fitting TRBD1. CDR1 is SGHRS and CDR2 is YFSETQ in the germline V gene. The junction had 3 bases not matched to a gene; V was cut back by 0 bases and J by 7 bases. The CDR3 sequence is 14 residues long. CDR3 protein: CASSLGQGNGELFF. The CDR3 DNA reads TGCGCCAGCAGCTTGGGACAGGGAAACGGGGAGCTGTTTTTT.

This clone was counted between two and nine times. The chain links TRBV5-1 to TRBJ2-2; D may be TRBD1 (6 bases). The CDR3 is 13 residues long. Between the trimmed V and J ends, which lost 7 bases and 6 bases, there was a span of 13 bases. The germline CDR1 and CDR2 sequences are SGHRS and YFSETQ. This chain's CDR3 is CASEFEGAGELFF. CDR3 nucleotide sequence: TGCGCCAGCGAGTTCGAGGGGGCCGGGGAGCTGTTTTTT.

This clone showed up just a few times. V is TRBV18 and J is TRBJ2-5, with D possibly being TRBD2 (5 bases). V lost 3 bases, J lost 4 bases, and 9 bases lay in between. The CDR3 loop spans 13 amino acids. From germline, CDR1 is KGHSH and CDR2 LQKENI. In DNA form, the CDR3 reads TGTGCCAGCTCACCCCGCGGGCGAGAGACCCAGTACTTC. Translation: CASSPRGRETQYF.

The V gene is TRBV11-2, the J gene TRBJ2-7; no firm D call. Trimming cost V 5 bases and J 3 bases, with 11 bases left between them. Germline-derived CDR1 and CDR2 are SGHAT and FQNNGV. The CDR3 sequence is 13 residues long. The chain's CDR3 is CASSPLVSYEQYF. CDR3 nucleotides: TGTGCCAGCAGCCCCTTGGTAAGCTACGAGCAGTACTTC. Together with reference TRBV11-2 and TRBJ2-7, the CDR3 gives the full variable domain: EAGVAQSPRYKIIEKRQSVAFWCNPISGHATLYWYQQILGQGPKLLIQFQNNGVVDDSQLPKDRFSAERLKGVDSTLKIQPAKLEDSAVYLCASSPLVSYEQYFGPGTRLTVT.

This clone was picked up a small number of times. The V and J genes are TRBV24-1 and TRBJ2-7; 8 bases align to TRBD1. V shed 3 bases, J shed 13 bases, and the junction held 13 bases outside the gene matches. The CDR3 is made up of 14 amino acids. Germline V gene sequence: CDR1 KGHDR, CDR2 SFDVKD. CDR3 amino acids: CATSDPAVDRGLYF. In nucleotides, the CDR3 is TGTGCCACCAGTGATCCGGCCGTCGACAGGGGCCTATACTTC.

This chain joins TRBV11-2 and TRBJ2-7; D possibly corresponds to TRBD2 (6 bases). CDR3 length: 14 residues. Trimming removed 3 bases at V and 0 bases at J, with 9 bases between. Germline V gives CDR1 SGHAT, CDR2 FQNNGV. Here the CDR3 reads CASSFLGGSYEQYF. CDR3 DNA: TGTGCCAGCAGCTTTCTCGGGGGCTCCTACGAGCAGTACTTC. Full variable domain (rest looked up from reference TRBV11-2 and TRBJ2-7): EAGVAQSPRYKIIEKRQSVAFWCNPISGHATLYWYQQILGQGPKLLIQFQNNGVVDDSQLPKDRFSAERLKGVDSTLKIQPAKLEDSAVYLCASSFLGGSYEQYFGPGTRLTVT.